These T cell receptor beta chains were read from a single sample in a study of T cell changes during pregnancy in multiple sclerosis. Assay: immunoSEQ multiplex PCR; the TCRdb copy retains only in-frame clones and omits some. In the table there are tens of thousands of clones, approximately 91% of which are singletons. Specimen: peripheral blood, collected in the second trimester of pregnancy. Receptor source: a female donor with multiple sclerosis, enrolled in a pregnancy study. Both conserved end residues are part of each CDR3. D genes are given only for firm matches. The size of a clone is reported for some rows only, either as once, few or many, or as a class for expanded clones.

size	V	J	D	CDR3
.	TRBV2	TRBJ2-3	.	CASSGVTQGYVEDTQYF
.	TRBV18	TRBJ2-3	.	CASSPPNGHPSGYF
.	TRBV15	TRBJ1-2	.	CATSRDRPTYGYTF
.	TRBV18	TRBJ1-2	.	CASSPTSREVHGYTF
.	TRBV28	TRBJ2-7	TRBD1	CASIRTGSYEQYF
.	TRBV5-4	TRBJ2-3	TRBD1	CASARGQPHSTDTQYF
once	TRBV19	TRBJ1-4	TRBD1	CASVQGADEKLFF
.	TRBV20-1	TRBJ1-1	TRBD1	CRGQETTEAFF
.	TRBV6-5	TRBJ2-3	TRBD1	CASSYGQGSADTQYF
.	TRBV18	TRBJ2-7	TRBD1	CASSAGTGETYEQYF
.	TRBV19	TRBJ1-1	.	CASSAQTGNTEAFF
.	TRBV9	TRBJ2-5	.	CASSVAGGQADNQETQYF
.	TRBV15	TRBJ1-1	TRBD1	CATSRKWGTGGGTEAFF
.	TRBV5-1	TRBJ2-3	TRBD2	CASSTGLAGSTDTQYF
.	TRBV5-1	TRBJ1-5	.	CASSLRDRWGGIVVSNQPQHF
.	TRBV7-3	TRBJ1-5	.	CASSPTVGQPQHF
.	TRBV25-1	TRBJ1-1	.	CASMTLGGTEAFF
.	TRBV6-5	TRBJ1-3	TRBD1	CASSYSTQGAYTIYF
.	TRBV7-8	TRBJ2-7	.	CASSLRPGDSYEQYF